The 8 T cell receptor beta chains given below trace back to one sample, sequenced in a study of T cells in localized non-small cell lung cancer. TCRdb keeps only in-frame clones here, not all; method: immunoSEQ multiplex PCR. The sample has more than 30,000 clones; around 90% are singletons. The specimen was peripheral blood mononuclear cells, collected before any cancer treatment. These receptors all come from a woman between 40 and 69 years old with stage III lung adenocarcinoma.

Only a few counts were recorded for this clone. This chain joins TRBV7-2 and TRBJ2-2; 7 bases agree with TRBD2. In germline, CDR1 is SGHTA, CDR2 FQGNSA. The CDR3 length is 16 residues. The V gene end was trimmed by 3 bases and the J gene end by 6 bases; junction bases not matched to a gene: 10. CDR3 in DNA: TGTGCCAGCAGCTTTAATGGCGGGAGTGGGTCCGGGGAGCTGTTTTTT. Translated, it gives CASSFNGGSGSGELFF.

This clone was observed a single time. This chain links TRBV5-1 with TRBJ2-3; 11 nucleotides align to TRBD2. CDR1 and CDR2 (germline): SGHRS, YFSETQ. The CDR3 has 19 amino acids. The V gene end was trimmed by 4 bases and the J gene end by 1 base; junction bases not matched to a gene: 14. CDR3: CASSRDPLLAGGGTDTQYF. The CDR3 DNA is TGCGCCAGCAGCCGCGACCCTCTCCTAGCGGGGGGCGGCACAGATACGCAGTATTTT. The full variable domain, with the rest looked up from reference TRBV5-1 and TRBJ2-3, is KAGVTQTPRYLIKTRGQQVTLSCSPISGHRSVSWYQQTPGQGLQFLFEYFSETQRNKGNFPGRFSGRQFSNSRSEMNVSTLELGDSALYLCASSRDPLLAGGGTDTQYFGPGTRLTVL.

V gene TRBV19 combines with J gene TRBJ1-4, with TRBD1 identical over 7 bases. This CDR3 is 14 amino acids long. Germline CDR1 and CDR2: LNHDA and SQIVND (reference sequence). Trimming at V came to 4 bases and at J to 4 bases, leaving 3 bases not matched to a gene. The CDR3 reads CASSTTGLNEKLFF. The CDR3 bases are TGTGCCAGTAGTACGACAGGGCTTAATGAAAAACTGTTTTTT.

The chain couples TRBV9 to TRBJ2-7; TRBD1 matches 9 bases. The CDR3 totals 15 residues. From germline, CDR1 is SGDLS and CDR2 YYNGEE. Germline trimming cut 3 bases from V and 5 bases from J; bases unmatched to any gene: 9. The DNA of the CDR3 is TGTGCCAGCAGCGCCCTACAGGGGGCCGGGGACGAGCAGTACTTC. Translation gives CASSALQGAGDEQYF.

This chain uses TRBV5-1 with TRBJ1-5; D is perhaps TRBD1 (5 bases). Germline assignment: CDR1 SGHRS and CDR2 YFSETQ. V lost 4 bases and J 0 bases, leaving 14 bases between the germline ends. This CDR3 is 16 amino acids long. CDR3: CASSPQGGYSNQPQHF. The CDR3 DNA is TGCGCCAGCAGCCCTCAGGGAGGATATAGCAATCAGCCCCAGCATTTT.

This clone turned up a few times. The chain uses TRBV28 and TRBJ1-1, with 7 bases matching TRBD1. Germline assignment: CDR1 MDHEN and CDR2 SYDVKM. This CDR3 comprises 13 residues. V shed 4 bases, J shed 4 bases, and the junction held 3 bases outside the gene matches. CDR3 sequence (DNA): TGTGCCAGCAGTTACCGGGACAGCACTGAAGCTTTCTTT. Translating gives CASSYRDSTEAFF.

This clone was counted between two and nine times. The chain recombines TRBV5-1 with TRBJ2-7; a possible D gene is TRBD1 (6 bases). With 4 bases removed from V and 7 bases from J, the gap between germline ends came to 9 bases. This CDR3 is built from 11 residues. Germline-derived CDR1 and CDR2 are SGHRS and YFSETQ. The CDR3 sequence is CASSKGTEQYF. CDR3 coding DNA: TGCGCCAGCAGCAAGGGGACAGAGCAGTACTTC.

This chain joins TRBV9 and TRBJ2-2, with a tentative D call TRBD1 (5 bases). The CDR3 length is 17 residues. The V and J ends lost 3 bases and 1 base respectively, with 16 bases between them. Germline CDR1 SGDLS, CDR2 YYNGEE. This CDR3 reads CASSGTLGPWNTGELFF. The CDR3 DNA reads TGTGCCAGCAGCGGAACCTTGGGGCCCTGGAACACCGGGGAGCTGTTTTTT.